This entry lists 27 T cell receptor beta chains sequenced from one sample in a study of CD8+ T cells in alopecia areata. Treatment given: oral pan-JAK inhibitor, 5-10 mg twice daily. Sequencing relied on a cDNA template that was reverse transcribed from extracted RNA. Produced via immunoSEQ multiplex PCR; TCRdb's table is partial and in-frame only. The sample yields 150,000 to 200,000 clones, under 80% seen once. Material: CD4+ T cells sorted from blood, obtained around week 47, from a patient treated with tofacitinib. The source is a human donor with alopecia areata.

The CDR3 loop is CASGDRRDNYGYTF. The CDR3 region has the DNA TGTGCCAGCGGGGACAGGAGGGATAACTATGGCTACACCTTC. V is TRBV6-6 and J is TRBJ1-2, with 8 bases lining up with TRBD1. The CDR3 totals 14 residues. CDR1 and CDR2 (germline): MNHNY, SVGAGI (reference sequence). V lost 8 bases, J lost 1 base, and 6 bases stayed unmatched.

Comments on this clone: One base away lies a much larger clone, so this may be a sequencing read error. CDR3 in amino acids: CASSYTGNTEAFF. The CDR3 bases are TGTGCCAGCAGCTATACAGGGAACACTGAAGCTTTCTTT. The V and J genes are TRBV6-1 and TRBJ1-1; a weak D match, TRBD1 (5 bases). With 6 bases removed from V and 1 base from J, the gap between germline ends came to 9 bases. The CDR3 is made up of 13 amino acids. Germline-derived CDR1 and CDR2 are MNHNS and SASEGT.

The chain is built from TRBV30 and TRBJ1-2; the D gene is possibly TRBD1 (6 bases). The V gene lost 4 bases and the J gene lost 3 bases, with 21 bases spanning the gap. Germline CDR1 GTSNPN, CDR2 SVGIG (reference sequence). This CDR3 has 16 residues. The CDR3 here is CAWNTIYREKDYGYTF. In DNA form, the CDR3 reads TGTGCCTGGAACACCATTTACAGGGAGAAGGACTATGGCTACACCTTC.

The V gene is TRBV5-6, the J gene TRBJ1-1; TRBD1 matches at 7 bases. The CDR3 runs to 12 residues. From germline, CDR1 is SGHDT and CDR2 YYEEEE. V shed 0 bases, J shed 9 bases, and the junction held 2 bases outside the gene matches. The CDR3 DNA sequence: TGTGCCAGCAGCTTGGAGACAGGGAAAGCTTTCTTT. Translating gives CASSLETGKAFF.

About this clone itself: This same CDR3 is encoded by further DNA sequences in the sample. The V gene is TRBV18, the J gene TRBJ2-5; D is unresolved. This CDR3 has 13 amino acids. Germline V gene sequence: CDR1 KGHSH, CDR2 LQKENI. Between the trimmed V and J ends, which lost 0 bases and 1 base, there was a span of 3 bases. CDR3 nucleotide sequence: TGTGCCAGCTCACCACCTAGCCAAGAGACCCAGTACTTC. This codes for CASSPPSQETQYF. Complete variable domain (other parts from reference TRBV18 and TRBJ2-5): NAGVMQNPRHLVRRRGQEARLRCSPMKGHSHVYWYRQLPEEGLKFMVYLQKENIIDESGMPKERFSAEFPKEGPSILRIQQVVRGDSAAYFCASSPPSQETQYFGPGTRLLVL.

The CDR3 sequence is CASSLDGDGYGYTF. CDR3 sequence (DNA): TGCGCCAGCAGCTTGGATGGGGATGGTTATGGCTACACCTTC. The rearrangement links TRBV5-1 to TRBJ1-2, with unresolved D. Trimming shortened V by 0 bases and J by 5 bases, and 11 bases separated the two germline ends. CDR1 is SGHRS, CDR2 YFSETQ, per germline. This CDR3 comprises 14 residues.

In this sample, this clone turned up a few times. The rearrangement uses TRBV7-2 and TRBJ2-2; D is ambiguous. CDR3 size: 13 residues. CDR1 and CDR2 (germline): SGHTA, FQGNSA. Trimming removed 5 bases from V and 8 bases from J, with 12 bases in between. CDR3 sequence reads: CASSLSPPGELFF. As DNA, the CDR3 is TGTGCCAGCAGCCTTAGCCCGCCGGGGGAGCTGTTTTTT.

This rearrangement joins TRBV4-3 to TRBJ1-2; perhaps TRBD1 as D (5 bases). Per germline, CDR1 LGHNA and CDR2 YSLEER. V was clipped by 0 bases and J by 8 bases, with 10 bases between them. CDR3 length: 13 amino acids. CDR3 residues: CASSQDVGEGYTF. The DNA for the CDR3 is TGCGCCAGCAGCCAAGATGTGGGGGAAGGCTACACCTTC.

This clone has only one observation. The DNA of the CDR3 is TGTGCCACCAGCAGTAAGGGGGCGGCCCAGTACTTC. This codes for CATSSKGAAQYF. The genes are TRBV15 and TRBJ2-5; 7 nucleotides agree with TRBD1. V gave up 3 bases and J gave up 9 bases; unmatched junction bases: 4. The CDR3 consists of 12 residues. CDR1 LNHNV and CDR2 YYDKDF come from the germline V gene (reference sequence).

This clone was seen a few times. The chain carries TRBV7-9 and TRBJ2-1, with D tentatively TRBD2 (5 bases). This CDR3 spans 12 amino acids. V lost 6 bases and J lost 10, with 13 bases in between. Looked up from germline, CDR1 is SEHNR and CDR2 is FQNEAQ (reference sequence). As DNA, the CDR3 is TGTGCCAGCAGTGACGGGGTCGTCGAGCAGTTCTTC. It specifies CASSDGVVEQFF.

This clone was seen only once. The chain uses TRBV29-1 and TRBJ1-5, with D hard to call. The CDR3 spans 15 residues. Trimming pared 4 bases from V and 2 bases from J, leaving 15 bases between. Germline V gene lookup returns CDR1 SQVTM and CDR2 ANQGSEA. CDR3 in DNA: TGCAGCGTTGTAATGGAGGACTTGCGCAATCAGCCCCAGCATTTT. Translation: CSVVMEDLRNQPQHF.

This clone was picked up one time. The chain has TRBV30 and TRBJ1-4; possibly TRBD1 for D (5 bases). Germline V lookup: CDR1 GTSNPN, CDR2 SVGIG (reference sequence). The CDR3 length is 13 residues. V lost 8 bases to trimming and J lost 0 bases, with 10 bases between them. This chain's CDR3 is CAHDSTTNEKLFF. CDR3 nucleotides: TGTGCCCACGACAGCACAACTAATGAAAAACTGTTTTTT.

This rearrangement joins TRBV29-1 to TRBJ2-1, with TRBD2 as a possible D gene (5 bases). Trimming pared 7 bases from V and 2 bases from J, leaving 15 bases between. Germline V lookup: CDR1 SQVTM, CDR2 ANQGSEA. This CDR3 is 14 amino acids long. The DNA for the CDR3 is TGCAGCGGCCTGACTTGGACTGCCTACAATGAGCAGTTCTTC. It codes for CSGLTWTAYNEQFF.

The chain couples TRBV10-3 to TRBJ1-2, with D perhaps TRBD1 (5 bases). The CDR3 runs to 15 residues. Trimming removed 8 bases from V and 0 bases from J, with 16 bases in between. CDR1 is ENHRY, CDR2 SYGVKD, per germline. DNA of the CDR3: TGTGCCATCTATCGGGACGGCCTACCTAACTATGGCTACACCTTC. Its translation: CAIYRDGLPNYGYTF.

This clone was recorded a few times. This sequence joins TRBV15 and TRBJ1-5, with D hard to call. Germline V gene data show CDR1 as LNHNV and CDR2 as YYDKDF (reference sequence). V was clipped by 4 bases and J by 3 bases, with 13 bases between them. The CDR3 length is 15 residues. The CDR3 nucleotides are TGTGCCACCAGCATTGGCGGAGTACACAATCAGCCCCAGCATTTT. Protein sequence: CATSIGGVHNQPQHF.

The chain is built from TRBV5-6 and TRBJ2-1; D not certain. Germline values: CDR1 SGHDT, CDR2 YYEEEE. CDR3 length equals 14 residues. The V end lost 4 bases, the J end lost 5 bases, and 13 bases lay between the germline ends. This chain's CDR3 is CASSLRLTNNEQFF. The CDR3 DNA follows: TGTGCCAGCAGCCTTCGTCTGACCAACAATGAGCAGTTCTTC.

This clone has a handful of counts. This chain joins TRBV29-1 and TRBJ2-3, with D perhaps TRBD1 or TRBD2 (5 bases each). The CDR3 covers 14 residues. Trimming removed 3 bases from V and 0 bases from J, with 10 bases in between. Per germline, CDR1 SQVTM and CDR2 ANQGSEA. CDR3 region: CSVDPGRSTDTQYF. As DNA, the CDR3 is TGCAGCGTTGACCCGGGACGGAGCACAGATACGCAGTATTTT.

V usage is TRBV30 and J usage is TRBJ2-3; 13 bases are shared with TRBD2. The germline V gene encodes CDR1 GTSNPN and CDR2 SVGIG (reference sequence). CDR3 size: 13 residues. J was trimmed by 14 bases and V by 2 bases; bases with no gene match: 7. The chain's CDR3 is CAWSTGLAGDVYF. Here the CDR3 DNA reads TGTGCCTGGAGTACCGGACTAGCGGGGGACGTGTATTTT. The complete variable domain, with remaining parts taken from reference TRBV30 and TRBJ2-3, reads SQTIHQWPATLVQPVGSPLSLECTVEGTSNPNLYWYRQAAGRGLQLLFYSVGIGQISSEVPQNLSASRPQDRQFILSSKKLLLSDSGFYLCAWSTGLAGDVYFGPGTRLTVL.

This clone has a handful of counts. The rearrangement links TRBV2 to TRBJ2-6; the match to TRBD2 covers 10 bases. CDR1 SNHLY and CDR2 FYNNEI come from the germline V gene. The CDR3 has 16 amino acids. The V and J ends lost 6 bases and 0 bases, in that order; junction bases with no gene match: 2. CDR3 sequence: CASRGLADSGANVLTF. The CDR3 nucleotides are TGTGCCAGCAGAGGACTAGCGGACTCTGGGGCCAACGTCCTGACTTTC.

The rearrangement joins TRBV7-2 to TRBJ2-2, with 7 nucleotides matching TRBD1. This CDR3 is built from 15 residues. Per the germline V gene, CDR1 is SGHTA and CDR2 is FQGNSA. V was pared by 5 bases and J by 4 bases, with 7 bases of the junction left unmatched. The CDR3 spells CASSQDRLLTGELFF. The CDR3 nucleotides are TGTGCCAGCAGCCAGGACAGGCTTCTCACCGGGGAGCTGTTTTTT. The whole variable domain, remainder taken from reference TRBV7-2 and TRBJ2-2, is GAGVSQSPSNKVTEKGKDVELRCDPISGHTALYWYRQSLGQGLEFLIYFQGNSAPDKSGLPSDRFSAERTGGSVSTLTIQRTQQEDSAVYLCASSQDRLLTGELFFGEGSRLTVL.

This rearrangement joins TRBV6-1 to TRBJ1-5; D perhaps matches TRBD1 (5 bases). Between the trimmed V and J ends, which lost 5 bases and 11 bases, there was a span of 19 bases. The CDR3 has 14 residues. Germline CDR1 MNHNS, CDR2 SASEGT. The CDR3 is CASSRDSTAGTQHF. The CDR3 DNA reads as TGTGCCAGCAGTCGCGACAGTACTGCGGGGACCCAGCATTTT.

This clone appeared a few times. The chain links TRBV7-3 to TRBJ2-3, with D tentatively TRBD2 (5 bases). V shed 5 bases and J shed 4 bases, with 10 bases lying between them. CDR3 length: 13 residues. Germline V CDR1 and CDR2: SGHTA, FQGTGA. CDR3 region: CASSRETSDTQYF. CDR3 nucleotide sequence: TGTGCCAGCAGCAGGGAGACGTCAGATACGCAGTATTTT.

Details on this clone: The junction departs from germline at one end; a sequencing error may be responsible. V is TRBV15 and J is TRBJ2-7, with 12 bases lining up with TRBD2. The CDR3 has 15 amino acids. Germline loops: CDR1 LNHNV, CDR2 YYDKDF (reference sequence). In DNA, the CDR3 is TGTGCCACCAGCCGAGAGACTAGCGGGGGTTACGAGCAGTACTTC. It codes for CATSRETSGGYEQYF.

This clone was detected ten times or more. The chain uses TRBV25-1 and TRBJ2-2; a weak D match, TRBD2 (6 bases). CDR1 MGHDK and CDR2 SYGVNS come from the germline V gene. Trimming removed 2 bases at V and 6 bases at J, with 7 bases between. The CDR3 is 13 residues long. The CDR3 loop is CASSEAGPGELFF. The CDR3 region has the DNA TGTGCCAGCAGTGAAGCGGGGCCCGGGGAGCTGTTTTTT.

The CDR3 DNA follows: TGCAGCGTTCTGGGAACAGGGCTTGAAGCTTTCTTT. Protein: CSVLGTGLEAFF. The chain uses TRBV29-1 and TRBJ1-1, with TRBD1 as a possible D gene (6 bases). Germline CDR1 and CDR2: SQVTM and ANQGSEA. V was trimmed by 5 bases and J by 7 bases, leaving 14 bases between them. This CDR3 comprises 12 residues.

This clone was picked up a small number of times. The chain recombines TRBV29-1 with TRBJ2-1, with 9 nucleotides matching TRBD2. Losses at the gene ends were 6 bases for V and 6 bases for J; bases not matched to a gene: 12. The CDR3 contains 15 residues. The germline CDR1 and CDR2 sequences are SQVTM and ANQGSEA. CDR3 sequence: CSVTTGTSYGNEQFF. CDR3 in DNA: TGCAGCGTGACCACCGGGACTAGCTATGGCAATGAGCAGTTCTTC.

The V call is TRBV6-1, the J call TRBJ2-7; the match to TRBD2 covers 8 bases. Losses at the gene ends were 4 bases for V and 1 base for J; bases not matched to a gene: 6. The length of the CDR3 is 15 residues. In germline, CDR1 is MNHNS, CDR2 SASEGT. The CDR3 region is CASSVSGAGSYEQYF. In DNA, the CDR3 is TGTGCCAGCAGTGTTAGCGGGGCAGGTTCCTACGAGCAGTACTTC.